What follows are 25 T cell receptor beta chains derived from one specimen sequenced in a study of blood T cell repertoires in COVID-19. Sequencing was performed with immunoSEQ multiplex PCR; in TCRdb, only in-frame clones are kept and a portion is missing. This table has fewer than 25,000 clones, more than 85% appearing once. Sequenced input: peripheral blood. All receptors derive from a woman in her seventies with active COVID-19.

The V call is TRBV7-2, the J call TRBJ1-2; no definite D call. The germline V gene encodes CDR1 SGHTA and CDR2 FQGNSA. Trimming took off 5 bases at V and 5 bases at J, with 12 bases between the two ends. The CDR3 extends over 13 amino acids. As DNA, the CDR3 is TGTGCCAGCAGCCCCCGCGCGCTTTATGGCTACACCTTC. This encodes CASSPRALYGYTF.

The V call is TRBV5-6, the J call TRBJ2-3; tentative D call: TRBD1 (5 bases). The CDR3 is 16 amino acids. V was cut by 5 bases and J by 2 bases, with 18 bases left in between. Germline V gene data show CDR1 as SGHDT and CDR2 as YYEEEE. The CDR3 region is CASSTDSLRTTDTQYF. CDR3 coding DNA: TGTGCCAGCAGTACCGACAGCTTACGAACCACAGATACGCAGTATTTT. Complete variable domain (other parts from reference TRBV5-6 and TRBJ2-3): DAGVTQSPTHLIKTRGQQVTLRCSPKSGHDTVSWYQQALGQGPQFIFQYYEEEERQRGNFPDRFSGHQFPNYSSELNVNALLLGDSALYLCASSTDSLRTTDTQYFGPGTRLTVL.

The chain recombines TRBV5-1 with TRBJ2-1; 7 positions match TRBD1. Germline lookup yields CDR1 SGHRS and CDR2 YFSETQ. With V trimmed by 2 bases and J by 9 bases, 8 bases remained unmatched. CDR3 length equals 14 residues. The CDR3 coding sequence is TGCGCCAGCAGCTTCGGACAGGTCCTGGGTGAGCAGTTCTTC. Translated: CASSFGQVLGEQFF.

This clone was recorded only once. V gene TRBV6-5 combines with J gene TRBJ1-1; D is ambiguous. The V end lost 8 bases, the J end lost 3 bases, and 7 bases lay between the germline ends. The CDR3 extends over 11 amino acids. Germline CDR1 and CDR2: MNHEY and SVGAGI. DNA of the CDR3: TGTGCCAGCGGCCGGGACACTGAAGCTTTCTTT. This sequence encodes CASGRDTEAFF.

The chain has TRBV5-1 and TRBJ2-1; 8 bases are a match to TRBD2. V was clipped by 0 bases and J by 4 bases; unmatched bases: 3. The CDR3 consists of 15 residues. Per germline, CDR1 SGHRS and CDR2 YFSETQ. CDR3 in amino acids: CASSLAAGAYNEQFF. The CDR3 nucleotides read TGCGCCAGCAGCTTGGCAGCGGGAGCTTACAATGAGCAGTTCTTC.

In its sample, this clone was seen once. The CDR3 region has the DNA TGTGCCAGCAGTCCTTGGACTAGCGGGAGTCAGGAGACCCAGTACTTC. Translation gives CASSPWTSGSQETQYF. The chain recombines TRBV7-9 with TRBJ2-5, with 13 nucleotides matching TRBD2. Looked up from germline, CDR1 is SEHNR and CDR2 is FQNEAQ (reference sequence). The CDR3 is 16 residues long. V shed 6 bases and J 5 bases; nucleotides not matched to a gene: 9.

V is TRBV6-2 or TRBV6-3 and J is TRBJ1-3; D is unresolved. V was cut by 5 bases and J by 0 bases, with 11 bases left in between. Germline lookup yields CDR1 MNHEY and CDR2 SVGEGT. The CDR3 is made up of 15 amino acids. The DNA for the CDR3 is TGTGCCAGCAGTCGACATTGGATCTCTGGAAACACCATATATTTT. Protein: CASSRHWISGNTIYF.

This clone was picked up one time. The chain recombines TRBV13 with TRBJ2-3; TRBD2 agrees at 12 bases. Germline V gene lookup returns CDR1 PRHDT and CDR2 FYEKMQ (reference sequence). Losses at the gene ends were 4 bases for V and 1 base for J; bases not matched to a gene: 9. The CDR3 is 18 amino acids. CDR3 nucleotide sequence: TGTGCCAGCAGCTCGACCGGGACTAGCGGGTCGCGCACAGATACGCAGTATTTT. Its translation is CASSSTGTSGSRTDTQYF.

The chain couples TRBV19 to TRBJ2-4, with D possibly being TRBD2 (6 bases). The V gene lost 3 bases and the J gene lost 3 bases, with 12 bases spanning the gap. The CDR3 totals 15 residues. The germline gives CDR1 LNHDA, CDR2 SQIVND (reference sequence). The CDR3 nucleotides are TGTGCCAGTAGTATCGGAGGGGTCGGCAAAAACATTCAGTACTTC. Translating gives CASSIGGVGKNIQYF. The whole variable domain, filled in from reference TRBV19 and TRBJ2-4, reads DGGITQSPKYLFRKEGQNVTLSCEQNLNHDAMYWYRQDPGQGLRLIYYSQIVNDFQKGDIAEGYSVSREKKESFPLTVTSAQKNPTAFYLCASSIGGVGKNIQYFGAGTRLSVL.

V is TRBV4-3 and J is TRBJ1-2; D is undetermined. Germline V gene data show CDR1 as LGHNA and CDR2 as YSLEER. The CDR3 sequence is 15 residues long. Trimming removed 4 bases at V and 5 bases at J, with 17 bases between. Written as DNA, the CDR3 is TGCGCCAGCAGCCCAACAGCGGGAGGCAGATATGGCTACACCTTC. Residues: CASSPTAGGRYGYTF.

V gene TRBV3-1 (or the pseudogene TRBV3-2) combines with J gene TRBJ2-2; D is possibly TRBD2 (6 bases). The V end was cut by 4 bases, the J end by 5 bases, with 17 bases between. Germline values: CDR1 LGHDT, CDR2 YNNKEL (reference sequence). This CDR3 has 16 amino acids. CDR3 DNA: TGTGCCAGCAGCCCGGCCAGCCTAGCGAGTACCGGGGAGCTGTTTTTT. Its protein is CASSPASLASTGELFF.

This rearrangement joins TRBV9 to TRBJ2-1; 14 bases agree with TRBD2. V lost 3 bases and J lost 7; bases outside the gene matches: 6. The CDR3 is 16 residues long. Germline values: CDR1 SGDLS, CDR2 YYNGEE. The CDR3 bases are TGTGCCAGCAGCGCGACTAGCGGGAGGGCCTGGAATGAGCAGTTCTTC. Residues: CASSATSGRAWNEQFF.

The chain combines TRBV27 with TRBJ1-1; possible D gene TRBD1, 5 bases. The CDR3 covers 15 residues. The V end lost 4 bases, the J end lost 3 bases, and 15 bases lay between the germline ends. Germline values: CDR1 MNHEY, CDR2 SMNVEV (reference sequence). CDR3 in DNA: TGTGCCAGCAGTTCCTACAGGTCGTCGGACACTGAAGCTTTCTTT. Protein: CASSSYRSSDTEAFF.

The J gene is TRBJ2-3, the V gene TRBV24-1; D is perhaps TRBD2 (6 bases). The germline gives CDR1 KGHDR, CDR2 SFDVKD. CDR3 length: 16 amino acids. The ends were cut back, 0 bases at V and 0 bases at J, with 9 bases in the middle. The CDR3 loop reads CATSDLLGLSTDTQYF. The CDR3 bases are TGTGCCACCAGTGATTTGCTGGGACTGAGCACAGATACGCAGTATTTT.

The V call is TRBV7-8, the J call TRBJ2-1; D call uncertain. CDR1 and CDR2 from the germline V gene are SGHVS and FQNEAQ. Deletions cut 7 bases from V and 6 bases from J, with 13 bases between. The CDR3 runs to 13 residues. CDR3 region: CASTPRVFNEQFF. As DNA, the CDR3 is TGTGCCAGCACCCCCCGGGTCTTCAATGAGCAGTTCTTC. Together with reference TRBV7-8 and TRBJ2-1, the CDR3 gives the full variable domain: GAGVSQSPRYKVAKRGQDVALRCDPISGHVSLFWYQQALGQGPEFLTYFQNEAQLDKSGLPSDRFFAERPEGSVSTLKIQRTQQEDSAVYLCASTPRVFNEQFFGPGTRLTVL.

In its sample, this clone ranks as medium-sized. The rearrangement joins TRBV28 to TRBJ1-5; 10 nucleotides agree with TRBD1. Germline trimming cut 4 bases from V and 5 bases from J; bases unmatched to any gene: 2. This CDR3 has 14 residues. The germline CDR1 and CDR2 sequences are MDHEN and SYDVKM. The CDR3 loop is CASSSTGGHQPQHF. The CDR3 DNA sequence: TGTGCCAGCAGTTCGACAGGGGGCCATCAGCCCCAGCATTTT.

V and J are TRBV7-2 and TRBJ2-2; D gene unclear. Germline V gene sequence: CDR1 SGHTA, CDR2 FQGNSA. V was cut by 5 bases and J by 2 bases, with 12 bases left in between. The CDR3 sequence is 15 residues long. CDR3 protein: CASSRGRLNTGELFF. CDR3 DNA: TGTGCCAGCAGCCGTGGTAGACTTAACACCGGGGAGCTGTTTTTT.

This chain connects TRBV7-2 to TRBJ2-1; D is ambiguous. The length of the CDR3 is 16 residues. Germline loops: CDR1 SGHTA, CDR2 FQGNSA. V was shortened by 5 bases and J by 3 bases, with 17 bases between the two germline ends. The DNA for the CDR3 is TGTGCCAGCAGCCCGTACAGATACCTTAGCTACAATGAGCAGTTCTTC. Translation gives CASSPYRYLSYNEQFF. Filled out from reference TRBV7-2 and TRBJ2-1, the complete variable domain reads GAGVSQSPSNKVTEKGKDVELRCDPISGHTALYWYRQSLGQGLEFLIYFQGNSAPDKSGLPSDRFSAERTGGSVSTLTIQRTQQEDSAVYLCASSPYRYLSYNEQFFGPGTRLTVL.

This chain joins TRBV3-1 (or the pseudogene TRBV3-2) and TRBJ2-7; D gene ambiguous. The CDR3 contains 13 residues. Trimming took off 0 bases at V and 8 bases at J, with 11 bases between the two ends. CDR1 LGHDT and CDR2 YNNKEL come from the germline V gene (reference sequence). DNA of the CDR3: TGTGCCAGCAGCCAAGATGAGGCTAGTAAGCAGTACTTC. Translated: CASSQDEASKQYF.

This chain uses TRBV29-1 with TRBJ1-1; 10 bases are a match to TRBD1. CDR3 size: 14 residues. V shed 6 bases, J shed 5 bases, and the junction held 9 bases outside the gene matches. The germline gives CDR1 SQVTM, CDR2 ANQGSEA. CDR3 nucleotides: TGCAGCGTGATCCGGGACAGGGGACGAACTGAAGCTTTCTTT. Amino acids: CSVIRDRGRTEAFF.

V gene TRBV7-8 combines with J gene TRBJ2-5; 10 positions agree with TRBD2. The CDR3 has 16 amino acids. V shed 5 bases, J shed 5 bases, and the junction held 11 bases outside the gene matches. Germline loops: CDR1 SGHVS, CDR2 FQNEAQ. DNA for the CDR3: TGTGCCAGCAGCCCCGAGAGCGGGAGGGGGGGGGAGACCCAGTACTTC. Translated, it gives CASSPESGRGGETQYF.

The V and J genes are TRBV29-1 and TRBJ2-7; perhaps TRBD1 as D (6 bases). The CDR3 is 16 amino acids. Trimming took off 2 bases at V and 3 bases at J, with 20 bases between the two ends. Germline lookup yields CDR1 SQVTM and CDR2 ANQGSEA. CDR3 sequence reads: CSVESSVRGANYEQYF. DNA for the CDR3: TGCAGCGTTGAAAGTTCCGTCAGGGGCGCTAACTACGAGCAGTACTTC.

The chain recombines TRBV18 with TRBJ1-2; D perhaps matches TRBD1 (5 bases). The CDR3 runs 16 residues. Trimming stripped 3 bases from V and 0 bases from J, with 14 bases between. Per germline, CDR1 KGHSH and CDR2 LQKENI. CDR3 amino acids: CASSPFQGMSNYGYTF. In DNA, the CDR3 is TGTGCCAGCTCACCTTTCCAGGGAATGTCTAACTATGGCTACACCTTC.

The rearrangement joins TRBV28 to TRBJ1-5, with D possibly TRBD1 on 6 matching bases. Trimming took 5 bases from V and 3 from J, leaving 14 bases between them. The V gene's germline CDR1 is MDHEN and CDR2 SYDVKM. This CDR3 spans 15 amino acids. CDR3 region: CASSPTGGPNQPQHF. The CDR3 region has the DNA TGTGCCAGCAGTCCTACCGGGGGGCCCAATCAGCCCCAGCATTTT.

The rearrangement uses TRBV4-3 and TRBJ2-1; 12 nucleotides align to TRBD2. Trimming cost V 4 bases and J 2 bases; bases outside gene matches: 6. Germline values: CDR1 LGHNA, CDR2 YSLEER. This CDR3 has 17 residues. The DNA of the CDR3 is TGCGCCAGCAGCCGCAAGACTAGCGGGAGTACCTACAATGAGCAGTTCTTC. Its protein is CASSRKTSGSTYNEQFF.